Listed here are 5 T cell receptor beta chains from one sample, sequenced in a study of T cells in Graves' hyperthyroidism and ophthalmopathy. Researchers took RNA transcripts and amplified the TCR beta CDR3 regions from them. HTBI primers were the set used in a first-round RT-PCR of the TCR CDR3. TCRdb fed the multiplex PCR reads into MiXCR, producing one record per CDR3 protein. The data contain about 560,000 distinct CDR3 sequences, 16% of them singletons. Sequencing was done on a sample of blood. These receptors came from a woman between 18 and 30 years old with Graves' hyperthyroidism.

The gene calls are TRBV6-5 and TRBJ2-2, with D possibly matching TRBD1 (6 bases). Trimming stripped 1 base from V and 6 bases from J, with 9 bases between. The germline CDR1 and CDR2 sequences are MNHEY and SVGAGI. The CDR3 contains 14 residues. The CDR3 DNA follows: TGTGCCAGCAGTTACTACAGGGCCGCCGGGGAGCTGTTTTTT. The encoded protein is CASSYYRAAGELFF.

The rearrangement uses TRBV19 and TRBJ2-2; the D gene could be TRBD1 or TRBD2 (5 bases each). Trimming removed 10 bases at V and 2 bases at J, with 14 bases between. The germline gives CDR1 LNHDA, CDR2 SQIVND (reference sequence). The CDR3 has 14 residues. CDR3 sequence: CATKGTPNTGELFF. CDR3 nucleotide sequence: TGTGCCACAAAGGGGACGCCTAACACCGGGGAGCTGTTTTTT.

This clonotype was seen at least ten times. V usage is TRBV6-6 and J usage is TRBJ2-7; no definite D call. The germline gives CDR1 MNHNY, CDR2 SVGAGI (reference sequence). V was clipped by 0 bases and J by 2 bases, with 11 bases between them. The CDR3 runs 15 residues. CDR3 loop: CASSYSTATTYEQYF. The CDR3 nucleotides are TGTGCCAGCAGTTACTCGACGGCTACAACCTACGAGCAGTACTTC.

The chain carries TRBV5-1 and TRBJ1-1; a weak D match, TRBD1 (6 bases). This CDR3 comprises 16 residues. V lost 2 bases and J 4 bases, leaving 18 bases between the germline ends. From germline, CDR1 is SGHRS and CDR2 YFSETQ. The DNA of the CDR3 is TGCGCCAGCAGCTTCGGAGGACAAAGGGGGGGCACTGAAGCTTTCTTT. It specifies CASSFGGQRGGTEAFF.

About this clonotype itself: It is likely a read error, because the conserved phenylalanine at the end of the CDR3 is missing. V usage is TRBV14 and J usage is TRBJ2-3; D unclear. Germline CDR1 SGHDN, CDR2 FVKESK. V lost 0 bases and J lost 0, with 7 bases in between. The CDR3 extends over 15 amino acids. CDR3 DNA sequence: TGTGCCAGCAGCCAAGAGGCAGACAGCACAGATACGCAGTATTCT. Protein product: CASSQEADSTDTQYS.